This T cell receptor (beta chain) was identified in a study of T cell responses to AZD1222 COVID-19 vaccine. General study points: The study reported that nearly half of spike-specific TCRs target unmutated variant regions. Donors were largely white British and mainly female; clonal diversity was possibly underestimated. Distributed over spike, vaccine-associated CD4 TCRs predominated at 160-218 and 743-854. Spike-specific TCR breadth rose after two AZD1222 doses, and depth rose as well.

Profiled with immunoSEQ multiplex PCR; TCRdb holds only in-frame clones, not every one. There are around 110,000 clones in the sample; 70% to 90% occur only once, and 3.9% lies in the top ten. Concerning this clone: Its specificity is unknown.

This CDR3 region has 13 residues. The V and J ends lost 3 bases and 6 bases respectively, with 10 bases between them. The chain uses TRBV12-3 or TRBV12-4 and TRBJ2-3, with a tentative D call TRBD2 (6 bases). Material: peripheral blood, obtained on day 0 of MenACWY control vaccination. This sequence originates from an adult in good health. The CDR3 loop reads CASSLGGEDTQYF. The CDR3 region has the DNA TGTGCCAGCAGTTTGGGCGGGGAGGATACGCAGTATTTT.